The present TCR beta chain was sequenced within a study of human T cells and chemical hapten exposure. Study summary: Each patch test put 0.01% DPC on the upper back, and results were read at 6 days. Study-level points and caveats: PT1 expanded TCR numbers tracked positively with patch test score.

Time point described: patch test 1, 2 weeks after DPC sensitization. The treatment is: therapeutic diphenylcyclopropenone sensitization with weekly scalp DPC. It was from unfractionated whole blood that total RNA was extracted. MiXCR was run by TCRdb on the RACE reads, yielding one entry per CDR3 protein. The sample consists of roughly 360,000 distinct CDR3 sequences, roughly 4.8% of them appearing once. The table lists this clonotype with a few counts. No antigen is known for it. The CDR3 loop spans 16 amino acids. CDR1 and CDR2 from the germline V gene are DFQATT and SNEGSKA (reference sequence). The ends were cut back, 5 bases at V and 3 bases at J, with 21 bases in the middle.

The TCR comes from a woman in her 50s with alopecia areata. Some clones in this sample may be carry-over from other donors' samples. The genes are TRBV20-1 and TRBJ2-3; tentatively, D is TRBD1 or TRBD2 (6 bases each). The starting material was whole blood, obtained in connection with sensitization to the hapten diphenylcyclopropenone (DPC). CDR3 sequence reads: CSAPSGRGRRTDTQYF. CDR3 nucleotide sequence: TGCAGTGCTCCTTCGGGAAGGGGGAGGCGAACAGATACGCAGTATTTT.